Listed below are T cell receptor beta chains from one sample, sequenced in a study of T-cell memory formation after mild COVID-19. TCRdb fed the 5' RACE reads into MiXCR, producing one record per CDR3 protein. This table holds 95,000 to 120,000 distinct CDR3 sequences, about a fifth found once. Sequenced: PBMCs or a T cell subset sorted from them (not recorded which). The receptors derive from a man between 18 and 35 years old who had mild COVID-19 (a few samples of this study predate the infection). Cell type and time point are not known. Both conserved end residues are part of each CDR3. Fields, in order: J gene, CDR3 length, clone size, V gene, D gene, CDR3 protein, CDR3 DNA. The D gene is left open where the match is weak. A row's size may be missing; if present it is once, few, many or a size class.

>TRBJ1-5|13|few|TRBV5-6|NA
CASSPGGRQPQHF
TGTGCCAGCAGCCCGGGGGGGCGACAGCCCCAGCATTTT
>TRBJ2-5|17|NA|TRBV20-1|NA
CSATTSGQILLGETQYF
TGCAGTGCAACCACTTCCGGACAGATCCTGTTGGGAGAGACCCAGTACTTC
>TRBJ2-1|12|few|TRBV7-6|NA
CASSLVYSEQFF
TGTGCCAGCAGCTTAGTGTACTCAGAGCAGTTCTTC
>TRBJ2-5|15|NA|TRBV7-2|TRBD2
CASSSTSGVQETQYF
TGTGCCAGCAGCTCAACTAGCGGGGTACAAGAGACCCAGTACTTC
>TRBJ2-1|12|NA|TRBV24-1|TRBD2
CATSREGNEQFF
TGTGCCACCAGTCGGGAGGGCAATGAGCAGTTCTTC
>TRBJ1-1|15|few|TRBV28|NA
CASRGGTVMNTEAFF
TGTGCCAGCAGGGGGGGGACGGTTATGAACACTGAAGCTTTCTTT
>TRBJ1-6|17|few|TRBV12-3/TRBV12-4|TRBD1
CASTTRDRSSYNSPLHF
TGTGCCAGCACCACCCGGGACAGAAGCTCCTATAATTCACCCCTCCACTTT
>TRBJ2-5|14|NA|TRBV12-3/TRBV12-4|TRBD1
CASSIQGMQETQYF
TGTGCCAGCAGTATACAGGGGATGCAGGAGACCCAGTACTTC
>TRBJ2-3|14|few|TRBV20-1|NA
CSAIRTDRTDTQYF
TGCAGTGCTATCCGGACAGATCGCACAGATACGCAGTATTTT
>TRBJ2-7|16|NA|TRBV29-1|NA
CSVEGSDNSRDYEQYF
TGCAGCGTTGAAGGGTCAGACAATTCCCGGGACTACGAGCAGTACTTC
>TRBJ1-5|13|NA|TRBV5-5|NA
CASSLGEFQPQHF
TGTGCCAGCAGCTTGGGGGAGTTTCAGCCCCAGCATTTT
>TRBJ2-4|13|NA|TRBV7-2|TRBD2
CASGPGGADIQYF
TGTGCCAGCGGACCGGGGGGGGCCGACATTCAGTACTTC
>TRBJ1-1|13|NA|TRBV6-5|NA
CASGWTANTEAFF
TGTGCCAGCGGTTGGACGGCAAACACTGAAGCTTTCTTT
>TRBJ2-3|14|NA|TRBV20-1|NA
CSAPQTPRTDTQYF
TGCAGTGCCCCCCAAACTCCTCGCACAGATACGCAGTATTTT
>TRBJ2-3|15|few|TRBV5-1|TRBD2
CASSLTSGGTDTQYF
TGCGCCAGCAGCCTAACTAGCGGGGGCACAGATACGCAGTATTTT
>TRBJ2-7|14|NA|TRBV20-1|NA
CSATPIQGDDEQYF
TGCAGTGCTACCCCCATCCAGGGTGACGACGAGCAGTACTTC
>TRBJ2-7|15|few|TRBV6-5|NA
CASSPGVSELYEQYF
TGTGCCAGCAGTCCTGGGGTCTCGGAACTGTACGAGCAGTACTTC
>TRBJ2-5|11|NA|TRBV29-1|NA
CSVTPEETQYF
TGCAGCGTTACCCCCGAAGAGACCCAGTACTTC
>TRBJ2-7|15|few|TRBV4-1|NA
CASSRGTGSSYEQYF
TGCGCCAGCAGCCGGGGGACTGGGAGCTCCTACGAGCAGTACTTC
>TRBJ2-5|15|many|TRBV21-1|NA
CASSKFHCLQETQYF
TGTGCCAGCAGCAAATTTCACTGCCTCCAAGAGACCCAGTACTTC
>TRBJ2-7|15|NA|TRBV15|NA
CATSRQGGDSYEQYF
TGTGCCACCAGCAGACAGGGGGGGGACTCCTACGAGCAGTACTTC
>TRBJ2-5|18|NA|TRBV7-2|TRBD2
CASSLRTSGGRLEETQYF
TGTGCCAGCAGCCTCCGGACTAGCGGGGGGAGGCTAGAAGAGACCCAGTACTTC
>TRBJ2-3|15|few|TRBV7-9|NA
CASSFSGGRTDTQYF
TGTGCCAGCAGCTTTAGTGGGGGTCGAACAGATACGCAGTATTTT
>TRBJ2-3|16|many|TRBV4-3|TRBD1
CASSQDRTGGADTQYF
TGCGCCAGCAGCCAAGATCGGACAGGGGGCGCGGATACGCAGTATTTT
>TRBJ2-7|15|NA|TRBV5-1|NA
CASSLSVGGIHEQYF
TGCGCCAGCAGCTTGTCGGTGGGGGGCATACACGAGCAGTACTTC
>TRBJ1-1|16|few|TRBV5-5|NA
CASSPWFDRSPTEAFF
TGTGCCAGCAGCCCGTGGTTCGACAGGTCTCCCACTGAAGCTTTCTTT
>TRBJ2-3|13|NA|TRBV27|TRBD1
CASSGQGSDTQYF
TGTGCCAGCTCCGGACAGGGCTCAGATACGCAGTATTTT
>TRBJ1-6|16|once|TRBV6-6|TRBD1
CASRRDSLKVGSPLHF
TGTGCCAGCAGGAGGGACAGCCTAAAAGTGGGTTCACCCCTCCACTTT
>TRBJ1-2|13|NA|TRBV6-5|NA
CASRVGAGYGYTF
TGTGCCAGCAGGGTTGGAGCGGGCTATGGCTACACCTTC